A selection of T cell receptor beta chains follows, all from one sample in a study of blood T cell repertoires in COVID-19. Profiled with immunoSEQ multiplex PCR; TCRdb holds only in-frame clones, not every one. Here the sample spans some 240,000 clones, about 90% being singletons. Sample: peripheral blood. Source of these receptors: a woman aged 70 to 79 with COVID-19, enrolled during active disease. CDR3s include the opening cysteine and the closing phenylalanine or tryptophan. The D gene is left open where the match is weak. For some rows the clone size is stated as once, few or many, or as a class when expanded; others skip it.

j_call d_call v_call clone_size cdr3_nt cdr3_aa
TRBJ2-7 . TRBV28 few TGTGCCAGCAGTTTCCAGGGATCACGATACGAGCAGTACTTC CASSFQGSRYEQYF
TRBJ2-7 . TRBV4-2 . TGTGCCAGCAGCCATACAGCGGCTTCCTACGAGCAGTACTTC CASSHTAASYEQYF
TRBJ2-2 TRBD2 TRBV7-6 . TGTGCCAGCAGCTTATTTGCTTTAGCGGGAGTACAGACTGGGGAGCTGTTTTTT CASSLFALAGVQTGELFF
TRBJ2-7 TRBD2 TRBV6-5 . TGTGCCAGCAGTTCCCCCGGGACTAGCGGGGAGCAGTACTTC CASSSPGTSGEQYF
TRBJ1-1 . TRBV7-3 . TGTGCCAGCAGCGTTTTTGGGGCCGCTGAAGCTTTCTTT CASSVFGAAEAFF
TRBJ1-5 . TRBV7-9 . TGTGCCAGCAGCACGAGGGTCGCTAGCAATCAGCCCCAGCATTTT CASSTRVASNQPQHF
TRBJ1-3 TRBD1 TRBV30 once TGTGCCTGGAGTGCCCAGGACAGGGCTGGAAACACCATATATTTT CAWSAQDRAGNTIYF
TRBJ2-3 . TRBV19 . TGTGCCAGTAAGTCGATCGACAGAAGCACAGATACGCAGTATTTT CASKSIDRSTDTQYF
TRBJ2-1 . TRBV24-1 once TGTGCTCGCCGCGGCCACAATGAGCAGTTCTTC CARRGHNEQFF
TRBJ2-3 . TRBV29-1 . TGCAGCGTGCTTCGGGACACCAACACAGATACGCAGTATTTT CSVLRDTNTDTQYF
TRBJ2-7 TRBD2 TRBV5-4 . TGTGCCAGCAGCTTGGTCCGGACTAGCGGGAGTTACGAGCAGTACTTC CASSLVRTSGSYEQYF
TRBJ2-3 . TRBV3-1/TRBV3-2 . TGTGCCAGCAGCCCAGGAGAGGGCCCAGATACGCAGTATTTT CASSPGEGPDTQYF
TRBJ2-7 TRBD1 TRBV18 . TGTGCCAGCTCATCACCGGGACAGCACTACGAGCAGTACTTC CASSSPGQHYEQYF
TRBJ2-7 TRBD2 TRBV28 once TGTGCCAGCACCGCGTGGGGGACTAGCCCCTACGAGCAGTACTTC CASTAWGTSPYEQYF
TRBJ2-7 . TRBV5-1 . TGCGCCAGCAGCCCCGTGGGGCCCTACGAGCAGTACTTC CASSPVGPYEQYF
TRBJ1-1 . TRBV19 . TGTGCCAGTAGTATAGCGGGGATGAACACTGAAGCTTTCTTT CASSIAGMNTEAFF
TRBJ1-6 . TRBV7-9 . TGTGCCAGCAGCCGAGGCACGAATTCACCCCTCCACTTT CASSRGTNSPLHF
TRBJ1-2 TRBD1 TRBV7-9 . TGTGCCAGCAGCTTGCCGGGACAGAGGGATGGCTACACCTTC CASSLPGQRDGYTF
TRBJ2-7 . TRBV6-5 . TGTGCCAGCAGCAGGGGTAACGAGCAGTACTTC CASSRGNEQYF
TRBJ1-5 . TRBV19 . TGTGCCAGCAAGGGACTTGCTCAGCCCCAGCATTTT CASKGLAQPQHF
TRBJ1-5 . TRBV12-3/TRBV12-4 . TGTGCCAGCAGCCCCGGGGGGGGGCAGCCCCAGCATTTT CASSPGGGQPQHF
TRBJ2-7 . TRBV23-1 . TGCGCCAGCAAGTTCAACAGGCAGTACTTC CASKFNRQYF
TRBJ1-2 . TRBV6-1 . TGTGCCAGCAGTGAAGGGCCCAACTATGGCTACACCTTC CASSEGPNYGYTF
TRBJ2-7 TRBD1 TRBV6-5 . TGTGCCAGCAGTTGGACAGGGGGATACGAGCAGTACTTC CASSWTGGYEQYF
TRBJ2-3 TRBD2 TRBV5-1 . TGCGCCAGCAGCTTGGGGGCGGGAGGGTCCGCAGATACGCAGTATTTT CASSLGAGGSADTQYF
TRBJ1-1 . TRBV30 once TGTGCCTGGAGACGGACAGCAAACACTGAAGCTTTCTTT CAWRRTANTEAFF
TRBJ2-1 . TRBV7-9 . TGTGCCAGCAGCTTACTGGGGGGTTACAATGAGCAGTTCTTC CASSLLGGYNEQFF
TRBJ2-7 . TRBV4-1 . TGCGCCAGCAGCCACAGGGAACTCCACGAGCAGTACTTC CASSHRELHEQYF
TRBJ1-5 . TRBV27 . TGTGCCAGCAGTATAAACAGGGAAAGCAATCAGCCCCAGCATTTT CASSINRESNQPQHF
TRBJ2-3 . TRBV5-4 . TGTGCCAGCAGCTTGCCTAGTGTCGATACGCAGTATTTT CASSLPSVDTQYF
TRBJ2-7 TRBD1 TRBV20-1 . TGCAGTGCTCGGGACAGCTACGAGCAGTACTTC CSARDSYEQYF
TRBJ1-1 TRBD1 TRBV5-1 . TGCGCCAGCAGCTTCCGGACAGGGGGCACTGAAGCTTTCTTT CASSFRTGGTEAFF
TRBJ2-7 . TRBV11-2 . TGTGCCAGCAGCTCCCGGTTACTAACCTACGAGCAGTACTTC CASSSRLLTYEQYF
TRBJ1-2 . TRBV19 . TGTGCCAGTAGTACGGCAGGGGTAGGCTACACCTTC CASSTAGVGYTF
TRBJ1-5 . TRBV6-2/TRBV6-3 . TGTGCCAGCAGTTACGGCTCAGGGATTCAGCCCCAGCATTTT CASSYGSGIQPQHF
TRBJ2-7 . TRBV6-5 . TGTGCCAGCACCGAACCCTCGGAGTACGAGCAGTACTTC CASTEPSEYEQYF
TRBJ2-2 . TRBV2 many TGTGCCAGCAGTGGTCAGCGGGTTGGGTTCGGGGAGCTGTTTTTT CASSGQRVGFGELFF
TRBJ1-4 TRBD1 TRBV12-3/TRBV12-4 . TGTGCCAGCACCCTAGGGGGCTGGGAAAAACTGTTTTTT CASTLGGWEKLFF
TRBJ1-2 . TRBV30 . TGTGCCTGGAGTGTACGGTGGGGCGGTGGCTACACCTTC CAWSVRWGGGYTF
TRBJ1-2 TRBD1 TRBV9 . TGTGCCAGCAGCACGACAGGGGAGGGAATCGTAGGCTACACCTTC CASSTTGEGIVGYTF
TRBJ2-7 . TRBV4-2 . TGTGCCAGCAGCCAAGTTTCCGGACAAGACTACGAGCAGTACTTC CASSQVSGQDYEQYF
TRBJ2-2 . TRBV28 . TGTGCCAGCTGTGATGCGGGACTCAACACCGGGGAGCTGTTTTTT CASCDAGLNTGELFF
TRBJ2-5 . TRBV20-1 . TGCAGTGCTAGTAATAAGCTCCAAGAGACCCAGTACTTC CSASNKLQETQYF
TRBJ1-1 . TRBV15 . TGTGCCACCAGCAGAGCGGGCAGGGTCACTGAAGCTTTCTTT CATSRAGRVTEAFF
TRBJ1-6 . TRBV3-1/TRBV3-2 . TGTGCCAGCAGCCAAGTACAGTCATCCAATTCACCCCTCCACTTT CASSQVQSSNSPLHF
TRBJ2-5 TRBD1 TRBV5-1 . TGCGCCAGCAGCGGGAACAGGGGGTTGGAGACCCAGTACTTC CASSGNRGLETQYF
TRBJ2-3 TRBD2 TRBV3-1/TRBV3-2 . TGTGCCAGCCGTGCGATAGCGGGGGATACGCAGTATTTT CASRAIAGDTQYF
TRBJ2-7 TRBD2 TRBV7-2 . TGTGCCAGCAGCTTATCTAGCGGGAGCAACGAGCAGTACTTC CASSLSSGSNEQYF
TRBJ2-2 . TRBV5-1 . TGCGCCAGCAGCTTGGGGCTGGGTGCAGGGTCCGGGGAGCTGTTTTTT CASSLGLGAGSGELFF